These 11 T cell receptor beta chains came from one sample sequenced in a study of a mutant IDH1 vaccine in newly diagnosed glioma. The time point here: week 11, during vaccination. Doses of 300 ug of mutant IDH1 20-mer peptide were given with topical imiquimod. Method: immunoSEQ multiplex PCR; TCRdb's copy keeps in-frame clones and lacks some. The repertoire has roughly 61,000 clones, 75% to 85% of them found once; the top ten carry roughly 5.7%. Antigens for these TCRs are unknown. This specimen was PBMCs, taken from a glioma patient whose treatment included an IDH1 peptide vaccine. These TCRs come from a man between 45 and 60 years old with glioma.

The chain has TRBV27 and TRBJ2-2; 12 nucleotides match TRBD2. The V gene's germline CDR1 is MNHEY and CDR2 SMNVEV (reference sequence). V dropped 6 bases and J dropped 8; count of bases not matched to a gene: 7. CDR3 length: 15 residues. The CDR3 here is CASSARTSGTGELFF. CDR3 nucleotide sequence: TGTGCCAGCAGCGCGCGGACTAGCGGGACTGGGGAGCTGTTTTTT.

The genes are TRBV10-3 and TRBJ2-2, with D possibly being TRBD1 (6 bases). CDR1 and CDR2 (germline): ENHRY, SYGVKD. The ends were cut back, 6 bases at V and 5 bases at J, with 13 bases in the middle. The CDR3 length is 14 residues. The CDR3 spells CAIRPVQGTGELFF. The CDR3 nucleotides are TGTGCCATCAGGCCCGTACAGGGTACCGGGGAGCTGTTTTTT.

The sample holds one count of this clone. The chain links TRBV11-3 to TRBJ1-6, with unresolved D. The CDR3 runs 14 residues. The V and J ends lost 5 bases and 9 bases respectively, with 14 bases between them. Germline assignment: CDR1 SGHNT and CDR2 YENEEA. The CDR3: CASSVGTAGSPLHF. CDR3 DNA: TGTGCCAGCAGCGTGGGAACGGCAGGTTCACCCCTCCACTTT.

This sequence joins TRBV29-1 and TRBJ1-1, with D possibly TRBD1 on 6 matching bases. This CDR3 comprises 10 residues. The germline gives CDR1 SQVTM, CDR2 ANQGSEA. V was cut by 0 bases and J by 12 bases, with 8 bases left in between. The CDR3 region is CSVEEGATFF. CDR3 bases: TGCAGCGTTGAAGAGGGGGCAACTTTCTTT.

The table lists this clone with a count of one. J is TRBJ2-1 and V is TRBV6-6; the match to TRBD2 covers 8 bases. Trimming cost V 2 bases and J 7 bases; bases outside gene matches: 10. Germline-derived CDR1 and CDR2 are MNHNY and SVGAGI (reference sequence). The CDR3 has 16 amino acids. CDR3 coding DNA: TGTGCCAGCAGTTACCCCACTAGCGGACAAGCGAATGAGCAGTTCTTC. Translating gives CASSYPTSGQANEQFF.

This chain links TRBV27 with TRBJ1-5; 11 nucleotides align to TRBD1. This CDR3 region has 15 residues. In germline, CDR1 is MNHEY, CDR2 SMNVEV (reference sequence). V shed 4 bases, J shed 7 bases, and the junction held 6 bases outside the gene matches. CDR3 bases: TGTGCCAGCAGTTCCGGGACAGGGGGTCGCCAGCCCCAGCATTTT. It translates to CASSSGTGGRQPQHF.

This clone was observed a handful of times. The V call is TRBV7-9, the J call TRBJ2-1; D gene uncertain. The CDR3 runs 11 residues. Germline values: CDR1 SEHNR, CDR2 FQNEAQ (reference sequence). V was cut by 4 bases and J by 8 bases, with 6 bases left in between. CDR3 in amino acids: CASSSGDEQFF. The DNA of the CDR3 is TGTGCCAGCAGCTCTGGGGATGAGCAGTTCTTC. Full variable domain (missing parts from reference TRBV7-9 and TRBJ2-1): DTGVSQNPRHKITKRGQNVTFRCDPISEHNRLYWYRQTLGQGPEFLTYFQNEAQLEKSRLLSDRFSAERPKGSFSTLEIQRTEQGDSAMYLCASSSGDEQFFGPGTRLTVL.

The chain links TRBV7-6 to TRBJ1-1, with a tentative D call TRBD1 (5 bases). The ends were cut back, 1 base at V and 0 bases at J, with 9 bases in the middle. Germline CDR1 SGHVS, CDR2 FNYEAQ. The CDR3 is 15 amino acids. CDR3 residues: CASSLGQGLNTEAFF. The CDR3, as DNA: TGTGCCAGCAGCTTAGGCCAGGGTTTGAACACTGAAGCTTTCTTT.

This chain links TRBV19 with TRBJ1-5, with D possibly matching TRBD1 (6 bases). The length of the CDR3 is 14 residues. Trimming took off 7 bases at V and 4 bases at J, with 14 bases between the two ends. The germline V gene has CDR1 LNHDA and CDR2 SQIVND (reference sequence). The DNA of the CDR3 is TGTGCCAGTACCGAGGGGGGGGTTAATCAGCCCCAGCATTTT. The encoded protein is CASTEGGVNQPQHF.

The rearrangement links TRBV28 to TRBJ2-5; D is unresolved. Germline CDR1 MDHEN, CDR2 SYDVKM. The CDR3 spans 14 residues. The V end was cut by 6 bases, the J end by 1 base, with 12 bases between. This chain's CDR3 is CASRLTGSQETQYF. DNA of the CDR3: TGTGCCAGCAGGCTGACTGGATCCCAAGAGACCCAGTACTTC.

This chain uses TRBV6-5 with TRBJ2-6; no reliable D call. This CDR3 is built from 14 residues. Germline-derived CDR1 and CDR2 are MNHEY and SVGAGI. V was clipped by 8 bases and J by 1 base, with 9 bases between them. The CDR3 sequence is CASLPLSGANVLTF. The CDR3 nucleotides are TGTGCCAGCCTCCCGTTATCTGGGGCCAACGTCCTGACTTTC.